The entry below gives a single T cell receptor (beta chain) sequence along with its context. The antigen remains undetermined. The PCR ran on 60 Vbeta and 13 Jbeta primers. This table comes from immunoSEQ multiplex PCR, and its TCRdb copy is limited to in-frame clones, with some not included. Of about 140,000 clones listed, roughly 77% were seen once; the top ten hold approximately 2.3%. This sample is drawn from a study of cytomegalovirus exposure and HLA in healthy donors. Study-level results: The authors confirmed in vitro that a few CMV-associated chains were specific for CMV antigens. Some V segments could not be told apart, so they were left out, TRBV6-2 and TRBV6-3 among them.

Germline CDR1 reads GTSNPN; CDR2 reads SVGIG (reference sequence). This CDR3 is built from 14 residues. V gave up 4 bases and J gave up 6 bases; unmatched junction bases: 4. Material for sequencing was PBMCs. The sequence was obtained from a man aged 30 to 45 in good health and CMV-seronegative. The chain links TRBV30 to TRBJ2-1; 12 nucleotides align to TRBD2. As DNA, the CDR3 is TGTGCCTGGAAACTAGCGGGAGGTCCCAATGAGCAGTTCTTC. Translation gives CAWKLAGGPNEQFF.